This paragraph reports one TCR beta chain. Antigen: not known. V lost 1 base, J lost 2 bases, and 6 bases lay in between. The CDR3 covers 13 residues. Looked up from germline, CDR1 is LGHNA and CDR2 is YNFKEQ. TCRdb's copy holds only in-frame clones and misses some; the assay was immunoSEQ multiplex PCR. Seen here are over 200,000 clones, around 88% observed once, and the top ten hold around 3%. This sample was included in a study of cytomegalovirus exposure and HLA in healthy donors. Study-wide points: The authors confirmed in vitro that a few CMV-associated chains were specific for CMV antigens. The study labeled fewer than 200 TCR beta chains cytomegalovirus-associated.

The sample was PBMCs. The receptor's source is a young woman in good health and CMV-seronegative. The rearrangement links TRBV4-2 to TRBJ2-7, with D unclear. In DNA, the CDR3 is TGTGCCAGCAGCCAAGTTGACACCTACGAGCAGTACTTC. This sequence encodes CASSQVDTYEQYF.